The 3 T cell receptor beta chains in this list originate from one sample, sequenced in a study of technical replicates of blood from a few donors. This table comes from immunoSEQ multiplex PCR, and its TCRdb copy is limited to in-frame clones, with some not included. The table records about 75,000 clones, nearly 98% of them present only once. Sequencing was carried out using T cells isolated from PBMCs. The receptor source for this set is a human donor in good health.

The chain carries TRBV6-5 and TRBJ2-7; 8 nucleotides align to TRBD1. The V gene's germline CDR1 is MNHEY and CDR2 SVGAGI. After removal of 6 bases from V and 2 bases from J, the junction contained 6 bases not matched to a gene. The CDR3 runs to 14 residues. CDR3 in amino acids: CASRGTGNTYEQYF. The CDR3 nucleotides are TGTGCCAGCAGGGGGACAGGAAACACCTACGAGCAGTACTTC.

The CDR3 sequence: CASSDSRNEQFF. The CDR3 nucleotides are TGTGCCAGCAGCGACTCGAGAAATGAGCAGTTCTTC. The V and J genes are TRBV6-1 and TRBJ2-1; no clear D gene. CDR1 is MNHNS, CDR2 SASEGT, per germline. The V gene lost 6 bases and the J gene lost 7 bases, with 10 bases spanning the gap. The CDR3 runs 12 residues.

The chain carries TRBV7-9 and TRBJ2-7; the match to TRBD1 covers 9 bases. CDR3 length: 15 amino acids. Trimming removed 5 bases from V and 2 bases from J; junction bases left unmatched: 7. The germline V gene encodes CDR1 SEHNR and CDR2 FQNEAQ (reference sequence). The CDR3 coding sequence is TGTGCCAGCAGCCCCGGACAGGGGAAGACCTACGAGCAGTACTTC. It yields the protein CASSPGQGKTYEQYF.